This entry lists 3 T cell receptor beta chains sequenced from one sample in a study of shared clonotypes between healthy human individuals. The table came from immunoSEQ multiplex PCR; TCRdb's copy has only in-frame clones and leaves some out. The sample gives around 1.6 million clones, 98% of which show up once; less than 0.55% is in the top ten. The sample comprised naive CD4+ T cells sorted from blood. Subset reported: CD45RA+ positively selected. These receptors came from a man aged 25 to 45 in good health.

The chain is built from TRBV5-6 and TRBJ2-1; 9 bases fit TRBD2. Per the germline V gene, CDR1 is SGHDT and CDR2 is YYEEEE. Unmatched junction bases numbered 7, after V lost 3 bases and J lost 3 bases. CDR3 length equals 16 residues. The CDR3 sequence is CASSSLAGVGYNEQFF. DNA of the CDR3: TGTGCCAGCAGCTCTTTAGCGGGAGTGGGCTACAATGAGCAGTTCTTC.

The chain combines TRBV19 with TRBJ1-1; TRBD1 aligns across 7 bases. Germline loops: CDR1 LNHDA, CDR2 SQIVND (reference sequence). V trimming: 1 base; J trimming: 3 bases; junction bases outside the gene matches: 5. The CDR3 spans 15 residues. The CDR3 reads CASSIGRDRHTEAFF. The CDR3 coding sequence is TGTGCCAGTAGTATAGGCAGGGACAGACACACTGAAGCTTTCTTT.

The genes are TRBV27 and TRBJ1-5, with TRBD1 as a possible D gene (5 bases). The length of the CDR3 is 14 residues. With 4 bases removed from V and 6 bases from J, the gap between germline ends came to 13 bases. Germline V gene lookup returns CDR1 MNHEY and CDR2 SMNVEV (reference sequence). CDR3 nucleotide sequence: TGTGCCAGCAGTTCATACAGGTTCGGTCAGCCCCAGCATTTT. It specifies CASSSYRFGQPQHF.